The 3 T cell receptor beta chains reported below all come from one sample, sequenced in a study of T-cell memory formation after mild COVID-19. From the 5' RACE reads, TCRdb called clonotypes with MiXCR, one entry per CDR3 protein. This sample yields roughly 160,000 distinct CDR3 sequences, of which roughly 12% are seen a single time; approximately 3.4% belongs to the top ten. Sequencing was performed on PBMCs or a T cell subset sorted from them (not recorded which). These TCRs come from a man younger than 30 who had mild COVID-19 (a few samples of this study predate the infection). Cell type and time point are not known.

This clonotype appeared a few times. This chain links TRBV5-5 with TRBJ1-2, with TRBD1 matching over 7 bases. Germline V CDR1 and CDR2: SGHKS, YYEKEE (reference sequence). The CDR3 has 14 amino acids. After removal of 1 base from V and 2 bases from J, the junction contained 2 bases not matched to a gene. CDR3 bases: TGTGCCAGCAGCTTGAGACAGGGAAACTATGGCTACACCTTC. Encoded protein: CASSLRQGNYGYTF.

This clonotype was found many times. The gene calls are TRBV4-1 and TRBJ1-4, with a weak D call TRBD1 (6 bases). This CDR3 comprises 21 residues. Trimming took off 2 bases at V and 0 bases at J, with 25 bases between the two ends. Germline-derived CDR1 and CDR2 are MGHRA and YSYEKL. The CDR3 reads CASSQLGLLRGQRPTNEKLFF. The CDR3 DNA follows: TGCGCCAGCAGCCAATTAGGTTTGCTTCGAGGACAGAGACCAACTAATGAAAAACTGTTTTTT.

The J gene is TRBJ1-6, the V gene TRBV7-2; the match to TRBD1 covers 7 bases. J gave up 7 bases and V 6 bases, and 9 bases lay outside the gene matches. Germline CDR1 SGHTA, CDR2 FQGNSA. This CDR3 region has 15 residues. CDR3 sequence reads: CASSEAGTVNSPLHF. The CDR3 DNA reads TGTGCCAGCAGTGAAGCCGGGACAGTGAATTCACCCCTCCACTTT. The full variable domain, completed using reference TRBV7-2 and TRBJ1-6, is GAGVSQSPSNKVTEKGKDVELRCDPISGHTALYWYRQSLGQGLEFLIYFQGNSAPDKSGLPSDRFSAERTGGSVSTLTIQRTQQEDSAVYLCASSEAGTVNSPLHFGNGTRLTVT.